Detailed here is one T cell receptor (beta chain). This clone was recorded only once. This clone's antigen is unknown. No base-level quality is on record; no much larger clone is a single base apart. Whole blood was collected in K2EDTA tubes by collaborating institutions according to the institutions' own protocols. For TCRbeta analysis, collaborators shipped samples in one of three forms: frozen whole blood, isolated PBMCs, or DNA extracted from either of those sample types. This sample is drawn from a study of blood T cell repertoires in COVID-19 (dated by TCRdb to the early 2020s). Some background on the complete study: The collaborator samples originated in the United States, Italy and Spain and spanned the acute and convalescent phases of COVID-19. Samples were obtained from the ongoing ImmuneRACE study (first 160 participants) and from about 1,300 subjects provided by 6 global collaborators. Deeply sampled blood TCRbeta repertoires from subjects exposed to, actively infected with, or recovered from COVID-19 were included in the dataset. The sample metadata nearly always contained a de-identified subject ID, COVID-19 status, age in years and sex. The repertoires were made available in a free public database intended to serve as a resource for research on the immune response to SARS-CoV-2. Where HLA class I and class II types were available, the types were taken from metadata supplied by the sample provider, not from assay-based typing. The material from the prospective study consisted of cDNA or gDNA derived from T cells, B-cell-depleted T cells, or PBMCs.

TCRbeta CDR3 regions were amplified from genomic DNA using the immunoSEQ Assay, a bias-controlled multiplex PCR. From the authors' description of their analysis: The number of nucleated cells in each sample was estimated by amplification of reference gene primers within the assay. Sequence reads were collapsed and filtered to measure the absolute abundance of every unique TCRbeta CDR3 rearrangement. For each sample, productive Simpson clonality was calculated as the square root of Simpson's diversity index over productive rearrangements. This immuneACCESS table, as held by TCRdb, lists in-frame sequences with V and J called but not all clones. Of the missing ones, under half trace to an unresolved V gene in checked studies; the others have no known cause. The DNA gave D and trimming, while V, J and clone size come from that table. The sample contains 110,000 or so clones, more than 80% of them found a single time. Of the sample, about 10% is held by the ten largest clones.

Study-level results and caveats: The quantity of clinical and demographic metadata differed by source and by participant and was supplied without curation.

The CDR3 runs 15 amino acids, cysteine and phenylalanine included. Only the CDR3 DNA stays, 45 bases, in frame from base 1. The germline ends are 13 bases apart after V is trimmed by 4 bases and J by 1 base. Looking up the germline V gene yields CDR1 SGDLS and CDR2 YYNGEE. The rearranged chain carries TRBV9 and TRBJ2-3; the D region possibly corresponds to TRBD2 (6 bases align). This receptor was obtained from a human donor in a cohort sampled during active COVID-19. The sequenced sample was peripheral blood. The CDR3 in this case is CASSPSGDRTDTQYF. The sequence in DNA is TGTGCCAGCAGCCCTTCGGGGGACCGCACAGATACGCAGTATTTT.